This T cell receptor beta chain was retrieved from a study of cytomegalovirus exposure and HLA in healthy donors. Study context: A previous analysis identified fewer than 130 million unique TCR beta sequences derived from around 200 million T cells. Study-wide results and limits: It was reported in a later analysis that an Asian-associated ancestry cluster showed fewer N-insertions than the roughly 670-donor mean. Some V segments (TRBV6-2 and TRBV6-3 among them) were excluded as indistinguishable.

Turning to this clone: The target antigen is unknown. The junction shows a germline mismatch at one end, possibly a read error.

Germline-derived CDR1 and CDR2 are SEHNR and FQNEAQ (reference sequence). This CDR3 region has 14 residues. Primers for the PCR totalled 60 Vbeta and 13 Jbeta. Sequencing used immunoSEQ multiplex PCR; TCRdb keeps in-frame clones, though not all of them. The sample includes 100,000 or so clones, around 86% of them seen just once. Donors sampled were nominally healthy, though unrecorded immune exposures were likely. Input material: PBMCs. This rearrangement joins TRBV7-9 to TRBJ1-1; D gene ambiguous. This clonotype was sampled from a man younger than 45 in good health and CMV-seropositive. CDR3 sequence (DNA): TGTGCCAGCAGATTAGCGGGCCCGAACACTGAAGCTTTCTTT. It encodes CASRLAGPNTEAFF.